These 30 T cell receptor beta chains were all obtained from the same sample, sequenced in a study of cytomegalovirus exposure and HLA in healthy donors. PCR employed 60 Vbeta and 13 Jbeta primers. Only in-frame clones appear in the TCRdb table, and some are missing; sequencing was by immunoSEQ multiplex PCR. The repertoire holds 150,000 or so clones, about 79% seen once, with 0.65% to 0.85% in the top ten. The sample was PBMCs. These receptors came from a female donor in good health and CMV-seronegative.

The V gene is TRBV5-1, the J gene TRBJ2-3; the match to TRBD2 covers 7 bases. V gave up 5 bases and J gave up 0 bases; unmatched junction bases: 12. Germline-derived CDR1 and CDR2 are SGHRS and YFSETQ. This CDR3 spans 17 amino acids. The CDR3 loop reads CASRLNPSGSSTDTQYF. The CDR3 DNA reads TGCGCCAGCAGATTGAACCCTAGCGGTTCTAGCACAGATACGCAGTATTTT. The variable domain in full, completed from reference TRBV5-1 and TRBJ2-3, reads KAGVTQTPRYLIKTRGQQVTLSCSPISGHRSVSWYQQTPGQGLQFLFEYFSETQRNKGNFPGRFSGRQFSNSRSEMNVSTLELGDSALYLCASRLNPSGSSTDTQYFGPGTRLTVL.

V usage is TRBV5-1 and J usage is TRBJ2-5; 8 bases are a match to TRBD1. Losses at the gene ends were 3 bases for V and 4 bases for J; bases not matched to a gene: 8. This CDR3 has 15 residues. Germline CDR1 SGHRS, CDR2 YFSETQ. The CDR3 DNA is TGCGCCAGCAGCTACGGACAGGGATTGCGAGAGACCCAGTACTTC. Translation gives CASSYGQGLRETQYF.

The chain uses TRBV28 and TRBJ2-7; TRBD2 aligns across 14 bases. From germline, CDR1 is MDHEN and CDR2 SYDVKM. The CDR3 sequence is 19 residues long. V lost 8 bases and J lost 2; bases outside the gene matches: 17. The CDR3 nucleotides read TGTGCCAGCGGACCATCTTCCGGGACTAGCGGGAGTGCCCCCTACGAGCAGTACTTC. It encodes CASGPSSGTSGSAPYEQYF.

This clone appeared once. V gene TRBV14 combines with J gene TRBJ2-1; D perhaps matches TRBD1 (6 bases). CDR3 length: 14 amino acids. CDR1 is SGHDN, CDR2 FVKESK, per germline. V lost 1 base, J lost 8 bases, and 12 bases lay in between. CDR3 loop: CASSQVTGWHEQFF. The CDR3 nucleotides are TGTGCCAGCAGCCAAGTCACAGGGTGGCATGAGCAGTTCTTC.

V usage is TRBV19 and J usage is TRBJ2-3; TRBD2 matches at 8 bases. This CDR3 is 16 amino acids long. Germline CDR1 LNHDA, CDR2 SQIVND (reference sequence). Losses at the gene ends were 5 bases for V and 0 bases for J; bases not matched to a gene: 7. CDR3 nucleotides: TGTGCCAGTAGTCCTCGGACTAGCTCTAGCACAGATACGCAGTATTTT. This codes for CASSPRTSSSTDTQYF.

The chain joins TRBV4-3 to TRBJ2-6; D unclear. This CDR3 is built from 18 residues. CDR1 and CDR2 from the germline V gene are LGHNA and YSLEER. Trimming stripped 1 base from V and 0 bases from J, with 13 bases between. CDR3 bases: TGCGCCAGCAGCCAAGTTATCTCTCTAGGCTCTGGGGCCAACGTCCTGACTTTC. This codes for CASSQVISLGSGANVLTF.

The chain couples TRBV10-3 to TRBJ2-2, with TRBD1 matching over 12 bases. The CDR3 length is 14 residues. V lost 7 bases and J lost 5; bases outside the gene matches: 2. Germline values: CDR1 ENHRY, CDR2 SYGVKD. The CDR3 reads CAITGQGATGELFF. The CDR3 DNA sequence: TGTGCCATCACGGGACAGGGGGCTACCGGGGAGCTGTTTTTT.

This chain joins TRBV7-9 and TRBJ2-2, with a weak D call TRBD1 (5 bases). Trimming cost V 0 bases and J 5 bases, with 13 bases left between them. CDR1 SEHNR and CDR2 FQNEAQ come from the germline V gene (reference sequence). This CDR3 spans 16 amino acids. The CDR3 protein is CASSLAQSGATGELFF. CDR3 nucleotides: TGTGCCAGCAGCTTAGCGCAGTCTGGGGCTACCGGGGAGCTGTTTTTT.

This chain uses TRBV15 with TRBJ1-2; 9 bases match TRBD1. CDR1 and CDR2 (germline): LNHNV, YYDKDF (reference sequence). With V trimmed by 8 bases and J by 2 bases, 0 bases remained unmatched. This CDR3 spans 12 amino acids. The CDR3 coding sequence is TGTGCCACCGGACAGGGGAACTATGGCTACACCTTC. Its translation: CATGQGNYGYTF. The variable domain in full, completed from reference TRBV15 and TRBJ1-2, reads DAMVIQNPRYQVTQFGKPVTLSCSQTLNHNVMYWYQQKSSQAPKLLFHYYDKDFNNEADTPDNFQSRRPNTSFCFLDIRSPGLGDTAMYLCATGQGNYGYTFGSGTRLTVV.

The gene calls are TRBV4-3 and TRBJ2-7; D is unresolved. Looked up from germline, CDR1 is LGHNA and CDR2 is YSLEER. Trimming left V 1 base short and J 2 bases short, with 6 bases between. The CDR3 is made up of 13 amino acids. DNA of the CDR3: TGCGCCAGCAGCCAAGCTTATGCCTACGAGCAGTACTTC. As protein: CASSQAYAYEQYF.

The rearrangement links TRBV6-6 to TRBJ2-2; TRBD2 agrees at 9 bases. J gave up 3 bases and V 0 bases, and 2 bases lay outside the gene matches. The CDR3 extends over 16 amino acids. Germline CDR1 and CDR2: MNHNY and SVGAGI (reference sequence). The CDR3, as DNA: TGTGCCAGCAGTTACTCGCGGGGGGGCGACACCGGGGAGCTGTTTTTT. Its protein is CASSYSRGGDTGELFF.

The chain carries TRBV10-3 and TRBJ1-4; D is uncertain. Trimming left V 6 bases short and J 2 bases short, with 7 bases between. Germline loops: CDR1 ENHRY, CDR2 SYGVKD. The CDR3 is 13 residues long. Written as DNA, the CDR3 is TGTGCCATCAGCCAGGCCACTAATGAAAAACTGTTTTTT. This translates into CAISQATNEKLFF.

The rearrangement links TRBV18 to TRBJ2-1, with 11 bases that match TRBD2. The CDR3 extends over 15 amino acids. The germline V gene encodes CDR1 KGHSH and CDR2 LQKENI. The trim removed 4 bases at V and 9 bases at J, leaving 8 bases unmatched. The CDR3 DNA follows: TGTGCCAGCTCACAAACTAGCGGGAGAGAGGCTGAGCAGTTCTTC. Residues: CASSQTSGREAEQFF.

This chain uses TRBV30 with TRBJ1-5; no clear D. CDR3 size: 13 residues. Germline CDR1 is GTSNPN and CDR2 is SVGIG (reference sequence). The ends were cut back, 0 bases at V and 6 bases at J, with 9 bases in the middle. Written as DNA, the CDR3 is TGTGCCTGGAGTGTTGCCGCCGGTCAGCCCCAGCATTTT. Protein product: CAWSVAAGQPQHF.

This rearrangement joins TRBV15 to TRBJ1-5, with no clear D. This CDR3 is 16 amino acids long. The V gene lost 3 bases and the J gene lost 3 bases, with 15 bases spanning the gap. Germline V lookup: CDR1 LNHNV, CDR2 YYDKDF (reference sequence). DNA for the CDR3: TGTGCCACCAGCAGCCCCCTCCTAGGAAACAATCAGCCCCAGCATTTT. Translating gives CATSSPLLGNNQPQHF.

The chain links TRBV7-2 to TRBJ1-2; TRBD1 agrees at 7 bases. Trimming cost V 0 bases and J 2 bases; bases outside gene matches: 3. Per germline, CDR1 SGHTA and CDR2 FQGNSA. This CDR3 comprises 15 residues. For the CDR3, the DNA is TGTGCCAGCAGCTTAGCGCCGACAGGGAACTATGGCTACACCTTC. The encoded protein is CASSLAPTGNYGYTF.

The chain carries TRBV19 and TRBJ2-7; 8 bases fit TRBD1. CDR1 LNHDA and CDR2 SQIVND come from the germline V gene (reference sequence). V lost 6 bases, J lost 2 bases, and 9 bases stayed unmatched. The CDR3 length is 15 residues. The CDR3 region is CASSYRDRGAYEQYF. CDR3 coding DNA: TGTGCCAGTAGCTATCGAGACAGGGGCGCCTACGAGCAGTACTTC.

The gene calls are TRBV5-6 and TRBJ2-4; 7 bases agree with TRBD1. Germline V gene data show CDR1 as SGHDT and CDR2 as YYEEEE. J lost 6 bases, V lost 0 bases, and 0 bases had no gene match. CDR3 length: 13 residues. The CDR3 sequence: CASSLDRGNIQYF. The CDR3 DNA reads as TGTGCCAGCAGCTTGGACAGGGGAAACATTCAGTACTTC.

This clone came up a few times. This chain uses TRBV19 with TRBJ2-5; 7 positions agree with TRBD2. The J call could be wrong; TRBJ2-7 is a better fit for the DNA end. This CDR3 is 15 amino acids long. Germline lookup yields CDR1 LNHDA and CDR2 SQIVND (reference sequence). The CDR3 nucleotides are TGTGCCAGTAGCCCTATGGGCGGGAGAGGCTACGAGCAGTACTTC. It is translated as CASSPMGGRGYEQYF.

This clone was found a few times. The chain joins TRBV4-1 to TRBJ2-5; 8 bases align to TRBD1. CDR1 and CDR2 from the germline V gene are MGHRA and YSYEKL. Losses at the gene ends were 0 bases for V and 6 bases for J; bases not matched to a gene: 9. CDR3 size: 16 residues. As DNA, the CDR3 is TGCGCCAGCAGCCAAGAGTCGGACAGGGCGGGCCAGACCCAGTACTTC. Residues: CASSQESDRAGQTQYF.

This chain joins TRBV5-4 and TRBJ2-5, with TRBD2 matching 12 bases. The V gene end was trimmed by 4 bases and the J gene end by 2 bases; junction bases not matched to a gene: 9. The CDR3 length is 17 residues. Germline loops: CDR1 SGHNT, CDR2 YYREEE (reference sequence). The CDR3 is CASSATSGSRWQETQYF. CDR3 nucleotide sequence: TGTGCCAGCAGCGCGACTAGCGGGAGCAGGTGGCAAGAGACCCAGTACTTC.

The genes are TRBV7-9 and TRBJ1-2, with 8 bases lining up with TRBD1. From germline, CDR1 is SEHNR and CDR2 FQNEAQ (reference sequence). With 7 bases clipped from V and 4 bases from J, the junction kept 11 bases outside the gene matches. The CDR3 is made up of 15 amino acids. The CDR3 bases are TGTGCCAGCACTAGGGCAGGGGGCGCGTCCTATGGCTACACCTTC. It specifies CASTRAGGASYGYTF. Using reference TRBV7-9 and TRBJ1-2 for the parts outside the CDR3, the full variable domain is DTGVSQNPRHKITKRGQNVTFRCDPISEHNRLYWYRQTLGQGPEFLTYFQNEAQLEKSRLLSDRFSAERPKGSFSTLEIQRTEQGDSAMYLCASTRAGGASYGYTFGSGTRLTVV.

The rearrangement uses TRBV6-7 and TRBJ1-1, with D tentatively TRBD1 (6 bases). TRBV6-7 is classed as an ORF, of uncertain function. V lost 4 bases to trimming and J lost 2 bases, with 14 bases between them. This CDR3 comprises 15 residues. DNA of the CDR3: TGTGCCAGCAGTTCATGGGAGGGGGTCAACACTGAAGCTTTCTTT. This sequence encodes CASSSWEGVNTEAFF.

This clone was seen only a few times. The rearrangement links TRBV6-1 to TRBJ2-5, with a possible D match to TRBD1 (6 bases). TRBJ2-7 explains the end of the DNA better; the J call may be wrong. Germline V gene sequence: CDR1 MNHNS, CDR2 SASEGT. This CDR3 has 13 residues. Written as DNA, the CDR3 is TGTGCCAGCAGCCCCGGACAGTCCTACGAGCAGTACTTC. Residues: CASSPGQSYEQYF.

The chain links TRBV11-2 to TRBJ2-7, with TRBD2 identical over 9 bases. V lost 11 bases, J lost 2 bases, and 10 bases stayed unmatched. This CDR3 is 14 amino acids long. The germline gives CDR1 SGHAT, CDR2 FQNNGV. The CDR3 here is CAELPGLAAYEQYF. The CDR3, as DNA: TGTGCCGAATTACCGGGACTAGCAGCCTACGAGCAGTACTTC.

CDR3 amino acids: CASSLVGQGTDTQYF. The CDR3, as DNA: TGTGCCAGCAGCTTGGTAGGACAGGGTACAGATACGCAGTATTTT. The rearrangement uses TRBV5-6 and TRBJ2-3, with 8 positions matching TRBD1. The germline gives CDR1 SGHDT, CDR2 YYEEEE. After removal of 0 bases from V and 3 bases from J, the junction contained 3 bases not matched to a gene. There are 15 residues in the CDR3.

The rearrangement links TRBV10-3 to TRBJ2-7; 9 bases map to TRBD1. With 10 bases clipped from V and 8 bases from J, the junction kept 9 bases outside the gene matches. CDR1 is ENHRY, CDR2 SYGVKD, per germline. The CDR3 has 12 amino acids. The CDR3 sequence: CATGGDRGKQYF. The CDR3 DNA is TGTGCCACGGGGGGCGACAGGGGGAAGCAGTACTTC.

The V call is TRBV14, the J call TRBJ2-5; D possibly corresponds to TRBD1 (6 bases). This CDR3 has 14 residues. V was trimmed by 4 bases and J by 2 bases, leaving 11 bases between them. CDR1 SGHDN and CDR2 FVKESK come from the germline V gene. CDR3 sequence (DNA): TGTGCCAGCAGCCCCCGTCAGGGGCAAGAGACCCAGTACTTC. Its protein is CASSPRQGQETQYF.

V and J are TRBV10-3 and TRBJ2-7; 9 bases align to TRBD1. Germline V gene lookup returns CDR1 ENHRY and CDR2 SYGVKD. The CDR3 extends over 15 amino acids. Trimming cost V 3 bases and J 1 base; bases outside gene matches: 4. In nucleotides, the CDR3 is TGTGCCATCAGTGAAGGGACAGGGCCTTCCTACGAGCAGTACTTC. Its translation is CAISEGTGPSYEQYF.

V is TRBV27 and J is TRBJ1-6, with 7 positions matching TRBD1. The V gene's germline CDR1 is MNHEY and CDR2 SMNVEV (reference sequence). This CDR3 is built from 16 residues. Germline trimming cut 1 base from V and 5 bases from J; bases unmatched to any gene: 5. CDR3 DNA sequence: TGTGCCAGCAGTTTATTCGGACAGGCGAATAATTCACCCCTCCACTTT. Its protein product is CASSLFGQANNSPLHF.